These 20 T cell receptor beta chains originate from one sample sequenced in a study of T cell responses to AZD1222 COVID-19 vaccine. Data came from immunoSEQ multiplex PCR; TCRdb stores just in-frame clones and leaves some out. The sample lists 110,000 to 150,000 clones; 92% were seen once. The material was peripheral blood, obtained on day 0 of AZD1222 vaccination. These receptors came from an adult in good health.

This clone has just a few counts. This chain uses TRBV5-1 with TRBJ1-2; D is unresolved. Trimming pared 3 bases from V and 6 bases from J, leaving 12 bases between. The V gene's germline CDR1 is SGHRS and CDR2 YFSETQ. The CDR3 consists of 13 residues. The CDR3 coding sequence is TGCGCCAGCAGCTCCCCCGGGGAGGATGGCTACACCTTC. Amino acid sequence: CASSSPGEDGYTF.

The rearrangement links TRBV19 to TRBJ2-2; TRBD2 is a possible D gene (5 bases). The CDR3 runs to 13 residues. Looked up from germline, CDR1 is LNHDA and CDR2 is SQIVND (reference sequence). V was shortened by 4 bases and J by 8 bases, with 11 bases between the two germline ends. The DNA of the CDR3 is TGTGCCAGTAGTAGAACGTGGAGGGGGGAGCTGTTTTTT. Its protein product is CASSRTWRGELFF. The variable domain in full, completed from reference TRBV19 and TRBJ2-2, reads DGGITQSPKYLFRKEGQNVTLSCEQNLNHDAMYWYRQDPGQGLRLIYYSQIVNDFQKGDIAEGYSVSREKKESFPLTVTSAQKNPTAFYLCASSRTWRGELFFGEGSRLTVL.

In this sample, this clone turned up once. The chain employs TRBV6-2 or TRBV6-3 and TRBJ2-7; 12 nucleotides agree with TRBD1. Germline values: CDR1 MNHEY, CDR2 SVGEGT. CDR3 length: 15 residues. Trimming at V came to 1 base and at J to 5 bases, leaving 3 bases not matched to a gene. The CDR3 protein is CASSYYGTGGHEQYF. The CDR3 DNA reads as TGTGCCAGCAGTTACTATGGGACAGGGGGCCACGAGCAGTACTTC.

The chain is built from TRBV4-1 and TRBJ1-2; no definite D call. V was clipped by 4 bases and J by 8 bases, with 17 bases between them. The germline V gene encodes CDR1 MGHRA and CDR2 YSYEKL. The CDR3 has 14 amino acids. This CDR3 reads CASSPVSPVGGYTF. The CDR3, as DNA: TGCGCCAGCAGCCCAGTAAGCCCGGTGGGCGGCTACACCTTC.

This chain joins TRBV27 and TRBJ2-1; 7 nucleotides match TRBD1. The CDR3 sequence is 15 residues long. The germline gives CDR1 MNHEY, CDR2 SMNVEV (reference sequence). The V segment lost 7 bases and the J segment 2 bases; nucleotides outside the gene matches: 8. This chain's CDR3 is CASKTDRAPYNEQFF. The CDR3 coding sequence is TGTGCCAGCAAAACCGACAGGGCTCCCTACAATGAGCAGTTCTTC.

This chain links TRBV6-2 or TRBV6-3 with TRBJ1-5, with 9 bases lining up with TRBD1. CDR1 is MNHEY and CDR2 is SVGEGT in the germline V gene. The V gene end was trimmed by 5 bases and the J gene end by 1 base; junction bases not matched to a gene: 12. CDR3 length: 18 amino acids. CDR3 protein: CASSTGQGGGWSNQPQHF. The CDR3 region has the DNA TGTGCCAGCAGTACGGGACAGGGAGGGGGTTGGAGCAATCAGCCCCAGCATTTT.

This chain joins TRBV10-1 and TRBJ1-1; tentative D call: TRBD1 (5 bases). The CDR3 consists of 13 residues. Trimming left V 0 bases short and J 7 bases short, with 9 bases between. CDR1 is WNHNN and CDR2 is SYGVQD in the germline V gene (reference sequence). CDR3 bases: TGCGCCAGCAGTGAGTCGAGGAGGGGTGAAGCTTTCTTT. Amino acid sequence: CASSESRRGEAFF.

This clone has only one observation. The J gene is TRBJ1-2, the V gene TRBV27, with D maybe TRBD1 (6 bases). Germline lookup yields CDR1 MNHEY and CDR2 SMNVEV (reference sequence). This CDR3 has 15 amino acids. Deletions cut 5 bases from V and 8 bases from J, with 21 bases between. This CDR3 reads CASSPGGWTLGGYTF. In DNA form, the CDR3 reads TGTGCCAGCAGTCCCGGGGGCTGGACCCTTGGCGGCTACACCTTC.

V usage is TRBV6-6 and J usage is TRBJ2-1; the match to TRBD2 covers 9 bases. From germline, CDR1 is MNHNY and CDR2 SVGAGI (reference sequence). CDR3 size: 16 residues. The V gene end was trimmed by 2 bases and the J gene end by 5 bases; junction bases not matched to a gene: 7. The CDR3 region has the DNA TGTGCCAGCAGTTACCCCAGCGGGAGGCTAAACAATGAGCAGTTCTTC. Amino acid sequence: CASSYPSGRLNNEQFF.

The DNA for the CDR3 is TGTGCCAGCAGCTTAAGGGGGACAGGGGCGAGGGCAGATACGCAGTATTTT. Translating gives CASSLRGTGARADTQYF. V is TRBV7-2 and J is TRBJ2-3, with 10 bases that match TRBD1. Germline V gene lookup returns CDR1 SGHTA and CDR2 FQGNSA. Trimming at V came to 2 bases and at J to 4 bases, leaving 9 bases not matched to a gene. The CDR3 is 17 amino acids.

The chain uses TRBV3-1 (or the pseudogene TRBV3-2) and TRBJ1-2; a weak D match, TRBD1 (6 bases). Germline CDR1 reads LGHDT; CDR2 reads YNNKEL (reference sequence). Deletions cut 1 base from V and 7 bases from J, with 19 bases between. This CDR3 is 16 amino acids long. The CDR3 coding sequence is TGTGCCAGCAGCCAAGCCACAGGGAGCGGGGGAGGTGGCTACACCTTC. Translating it yields CASSQATGSGGGGYTF.

This clone has just one count. The gene calls are TRBV3-1 (or the pseudogene TRBV3-2) and TRBJ2-7; no clear D gene. There are 14 residues in the CDR3. Germline CDR1 LGHDT, CDR2 YNNKEL (reference sequence). V was shortened by 1 base and J by 2 bases, with 9 bases between the two germline ends. The CDR3 DNA is TGTGCCAGCAGCCAAGGTCCGACAACCTACGAGCAGTACTTC. This sequence encodes CASSQGPTTYEQYF.

The chain joins TRBV18 to TRBJ1-2, with 7 positions matching TRBD1. The CDR3 sequence is 14 residues long. Trimming removed 3 bases from V and 6 bases from J; junction bases left unmatched: 7. Germline V gene sequence: CDR1 KGHSH, CDR2 LQKENI. Here the CDR3 reads CASSPQQGGHGYTF. In DNA form, the CDR3 reads TGTGCCAGCTCACCGCAGCAAGGGGGCCATGGCTACACCTTC.

The rearrangement uses TRBV6-2 or TRBV6-3 and TRBJ1-1, with D tentatively TRBD1 (5 bases). This CDR3 is 14 amino acids long. Trimming took 2 bases from V and 4 from J, leaving 11 bases between them. Germline CDR1 reads MNHEY; CDR2 reads SVGEGT. The CDR3 coding sequence is TGTGCCAGCAGTTACGGTTACGGGGGCACTGAAGCTTTCTTT. It codes for CASSYGYGGTEAFF.

The rearrangement links TRBV6-5 to TRBJ2-7; weak D call: TRBD1 (5 bases). This CDR3 is built from 14 residues. Trimming took 2 bases from V and 3 from J, leaving 11 bases between them. The germline gives CDR1 MNHEY, CDR2 SVGAGI. Written as DNA, the CDR3 is TGTGCCAGCAGTTACGGCTTTAGGGGCTACGAGCAGTACTTC. It yields the protein CASSYGFRGYEQYF.

The chain recombines TRBV6-1 with TRBJ1-1; D ambiguous. The length of the CDR3 is 14 residues. V lost 3 bases and J 4 bases, leaving 12 bases between the germline ends. Germline CDR1 and CDR2: MNHNS and SASEGT. As DNA, the CDR3 is TGTGCCAGCAGTGATAGACCCCAGTTCACTGAAGCTTTCTTT. It codes for CASSDRPQFTEAFF.

This clone was counted only a few times. V and J are TRBV7-2 and TRBJ1-5, with a weak D call TRBD1 (6 bases). Germline V lookup: CDR1 SGHTA, CDR2 FQGNSA. With 4 bases removed from V and 5 bases from J, the gap between germline ends came to 27 bases. The length of the CDR3 is 19 residues. DNA of the CDR3: TGTGCCAGCAGCTCATACGTGCCAGGGGCTCGGCTGGGTCATCAGCCCCAGCATTTT. Protein product: CASSSYVPGARLGHQPQHF.

The chain carries TRBV18 and TRBJ1-6; weak D call: TRBD1 (6 bases). The V and J ends lost 2 bases and 5 bases respectively, with 7 bases between them. The germline V gene has CDR1 KGHSH and CDR2 LQKENI. This CDR3 spans 14 amino acids. The CDR3 sequence: CASSPGGDNSPLHF. The CDR3 coding sequence is TGTGCCAGCTCACCAGGGGGCGATAATTCACCCCTCCACTTT.

The gene calls are TRBV5-1 and TRBJ1-5, with D tentatively TRBD1 (6 bases). CDR3 length: 15 amino acids. Germline values: CDR1 SGHRS, CDR2 YFSETQ. Trimming removed 0 bases from V and 7 bases from J, with 14 bases in between. In DNA, the CDR3 is TGCGCCAGCAGCTTGGATGGGGGCGCGAGCCAGCCCCAGCATTTT. Protein: CASSLDGGASQPQHF.

The V and J genes are TRBV28 and TRBJ1-6, with D unclear. Trimming took 2 bases from V and 17 from J, leaving 13 bases between them. CDR3 length: 12 residues. Germline CDR1 and CDR2: MDHEN and SYDVKM. For the CDR3, the DNA is TGTGCCAGCAGTTTAAGCGCCCGAGCAATCCACTTT. This sequence encodes CASSLSARAIHF. The full variable domain, completed using reference TRBV28 and TRBJ1-6, is DVKVTQSSRYLVKRTGEKVFLECVQDMDHENMFWYRQDPGLGLRLIYFSYDVKMKEKGDIPEGYSVSREKKERFSLILESASTNQTSMYLCASSLSARAIHFGNGTRLTVT.